This TCR beta chain is drawn from a study of T cell responses to AZD1222 COVID-19 vaccine. Here immunoSEQ multiplex PCR was the method, and the copy in TCRdb shows in-frame clones only, minus some. The table shows 120,000 or so clones, with roughly 90% occurring only once. Germline V gene data show CDR1 as LNHDA and CDR2 as SQIVND (reference sequence). Unmatched junction bases numbered 4, after V lost 2 bases and J lost 1 base. CDR3 length equals 15 residues. The sample here was peripheral blood, taken on day 0 of MenACWY control vaccination. V gene TRBV19 combines with J gene TRBJ1-2, with 7 bases matching TRBD1. The clonotype originates from an adult in good health. The CDR3 region has the DNA TGTGCCAGTAGTATAACAGGGGCGTTTAACTATGGCTACACCTTC. Translated, it gives CASSITGAFNYGYTF.